This T cell receptor beta chain was found in a study of cytomegalovirus exposure and HLA in healthy donors. The PCR employed 60 Vbeta primers together with 13 Jbeta primers. TCRdb's copy holds only in-frame clones and misses some; the assay was immunoSEQ multiplex PCR. In the table there are 140,000 to 150,000 clones, roughly 90% of which are singletons. Germline loops: CDR1 SEHNR, CDR2 FQNEAQ (reference sequence). The length of the CDR3 is 14 residues. Concerning this clone itself: Antigen specificity is unknown. Its ends do not fully match the called genes, so a read error is possible.

Study-wide results and caveats: Within a later analysis, the majority of CMV-associated TCR beta chains appeared HLA-restricted. Cytomegalovirus-associated status was assigned to some 180 TCR beta chains. The records held CMV serostatus as the only immune exposure information.

Likely unrecorded immune exposures existed in these nominally healthy donors. The TCR sequence derives from a woman between 40 and 50 years old in good health and CMV-seronegative. V is TRBV7-9 and J is TRBJ1-2, with a possible D match to TRBD1 (6 bases). Sequencing was done on a sample of PBMCs. In DNA, the CDR3 is TGTTCCAGCAGCTTAGCGGACAGAAACTATGGCTACACCTTC. Translation: CSSSLADRNYGYTF.